The subject of this entry is one T cell receptor beta chain. The specificity of this receptor is unknown. The sample holds no much larger clone one base away, and base qualities are not on file. TCRbeta CDR3 regions were amplified from genomic DNA using the immunoSEQ Assay, a bias-controlled multiplex PCR. In the authors' own workflow: The number of nucleated cells in each sample was estimated from the amplification of reference gene primers within the assay. To quantify the absolute abundance of each unique TCRbeta CDR3 rearrangement, sequence reads were collapsed and filtered. Productive Simpson clonality was computed per sample as the square root of Simpson's diversity index over productive rearrangements. Not all clones reach the TCRdb copy of this immuneACCESS table, which keeps in-frame sequences only. Checked studies attribute under half of the gap to unresolved V genes and leave the rest unexplained. V and J calls and clone size follow that table, whereas D and trimming were derived from the DNA. The sample data list 150,000 to 200,000 clones, and roughly 87% of these were observed just once. The ten largest make up about 1.9% of the sample.

This sample was included in a study of blood T cell repertoires in COVID-19 (dated by TCRdb to 2018 to 2021). With regard to the full study: Samples covering the acute and convalescent phases of COVID-19 were provided by collaborators in the United States, Italy and Spain. The material from the prospective study consisted of cDNA or gDNA derived from T cells, B-cell-depleted T cells, or PBMCs. The dataset comprised deeply sampled blood TCRbeta repertoires from subjects exposed to, actively infected with, or recovered from COVID-19. The repertoires were released in a freely available public database intended as a resource for research on the immune response to SARS-CoV-2. The samples were drawn from two sources: the first 160 participants of the ongoing ImmuneRACE study, and 950 to 1,500 subjects contributed by 6 global collaborators. Sample metadata almost always included a de-identified subject ID, COVID-19 status, age in years and sex. Where available, HLA class I and class II types were obtained from metadata supplied by the sample provider rather than from assay-based typing.

A second Seattle source provided samples from volunteer blood donors who had recovered from COVID-19. Whole blood was collected in K2EDTA tubes by collaborating institutions according to the institutions' own protocols. For TCRbeta analysis, collaborator samples were shipped as frozen whole blood, as isolated PBMCs, or as DNA extracted from either sample type. Study-wide findings and limitations: The quantity of clinical and demographic metadata differed by source and by participant and was supplied without curation.

V is cut by 0 bases and J by 6 bases, and the space between the germline ends is 10 bases. The CDR3 numbers 13 residues from cysteine through phenylalanine. Only the CDR3 DNA stays, 39 bases, in frame from base 1. CDR1 and CDR2, per the germline V gene, are SGHTS and YDEGEE. The TCR comes from a man aged 18-30 years who had recovered from COVID-19. The chain joins TRBV5-8 to TRBJ2-7; no D gene is confidently identified. The sequencing input was peripheral blood. The nucleotide sequence reads as follows: TGTGCCAGCAGCTTGGTTTGGCGGTCCGAGCAGTACTTC. Translated, this is CASSLVWRSEQYF.